The text below deals with one T cell receptor beta chain. The table came from immunoSEQ multiplex PCR; TCRdb's copy has only in-frame clones and leaves some out. The table has about 73,000 clones, 90% to 95% seen once; the top ten hold about 0.25%. The source of the sample is a study of technical replicates of blood from several donors. The CDR3 contains 14 residues. V lost 3 bases and J 6 bases, leaving 14 bases between the germline ends. Germline V gene data show CDR1 as SGHVS and CDR2 as FQNEAQ. The sequence was obtained from a human donor in good health. The chain couples TRBV7-8 to TRBJ1-1; D is perhaps TRBD1 (6 bases). Specimen: T cells isolated from PBMCs. CDR3 DNA: TGTGCCAGCAGCTTCAAAACAGGGATCGCTGAAGCTTTCTTT. Residues: CASSFKTGIAEAFF.